This TCR beta chain was sequenced during a study of blood T cell repertoires in COVID-19. The wider study: Specimens from acute and convalescent COVID-19 originated in the United States, Italy and Spain. PBMCs, B-cell-depleted T cells, or T cells provided the cDNA or gDNA that made up the material.

How the authors handled the data: Nucleated cell counts were estimated from reference gene primer amplification. TCRdb's table, derived via immunoSEQ multiplex PCR, lists solely in-frame clones and lacks some. V and J calls and clone size are copied from that table; D and trimming were computed from the DNA. The sample carries 150,000 to 200,000 clones, around 90% recorded once. Germline CDR1 is SNHLY and CDR2 is FYNNEI. V dropped 3 bases and J dropped 5 bases, with 13 bases sitting between them. The CDR3 contains 14 residues. This TCR was recovered from a man aged 35 to 55 with active or convalescent COVID-19. Sequencing was performed on peripheral blood. This chain joins TRBV2 and TRBJ1-2; tentative D call: TRBD1 (5 bases). CDR3 in amino acids: CASSDETVGYGYTF. CDR3 DNA sequence: TGTGCCAGCAGTGATGAGACAGTCGGATATGGCTACACCTTC.